This T cell receptor (beta chain) was sequenced in a study of blood T cells in healthy people across ages (dated by TCRdb to between 2014 and 2017). Study-wide context: In model experiments, template switching captured roughly one uniquely barcoded TCR beta cDNA molecule for every two T cells. The study analyzed two additional independent replicas of 1 million unique cDNA reads from the same blood draw for two donors, one aged 18 to 30 and one aged 80 or older. Donors of different ages were randomly distributed across sequencing lanes to avoid experimental bias. Age-related changes in TCR beta repertoire diversity were measured in the study by deep sequencing normalized with unique cDNA molecular identifiers. Donors were grouped into four age groups: young (average 16 years), middle-aged (39), aged (approximately 58) and long-lived (around 80).

With regard to this clonotype: Its target antigen remains unknown. No qualities accompany the bases; no much larger clone lies one base away.

The approximately 41 donors, aged about 6 to 95 years, were systemically healthy Caucasian individuals from Russia. Around 10 milliliters of peripheral blood were drawn from each donor into EDTA-treated Vacutainer tubes. PBMCs were isolated by Ficoll-Paque density-gradient centrifugation, with at least 6.5 million obtained per sample. Total RNA, at least 6 micrograms per sample, was extracted from PBMCs with Trizol reagent. The percentages of naive CD45RAhigh/CD27high T cells were determined by flow cytometry on a PBMC aliquot from every donor. V sheds 2 bases and J sheds 2 bases, leaving 12 bases between their ends. The CDR3 measures 15 amino acids from cysteine to phenylalanine. CDR3 DNA only is kept here, 45 bases in frame from base 1. The full study reports these points: Because profiling used bulk unsorted PBMCs, naive and antigen-experienced compartments could not be compared conclusively. Estimates of total diversity based on one million sequenced T cells were considered lower bounds and underestimates. Observed TCR beta diversity correlated strongly with the percentage of naive T cells measured by flow cytometry. The CMV infection status of donors was not known, potentially confounding age-related changes in expanded clonotypes. Observed TCR beta diversity per million T cells fell roughly linearly with age, and a significant reduction was already apparent by age around 40. Compared with the aged group, the long-lived group had more naive CD4+ T cells, fewer expanded clones and increased TCR diversity, suggesting age selection.

Library creation used 5' RACE. Sequencing took place on an Illumina HiSeq 2500. A second PCR of about 6 to 11 cycles was performed with a sample-barcoded 5' primer and a J-beta primer mix. Each TCR beta cDNA molecule received a unique molecular identifier from a template-switch 5' adaptor carrying 12 random nucleotides. At least 2.5 million CDR3-containing paired-end reads were obtained from each sample. First-strand cDNA was synthesized from all RNA with the Mint cDNA synthesis kit, primed by a TRBC-specific oligonucleotide. Following uracil-DNA glycosylase treatment, a first 18-cycle PCR with universal primers M1SS and BC2_uni_R was performed on all cDNA. The authors processed their data as follows. For normalization, 1 million high-quality reads, each with a distinct molecular identifier, were randomly selected from each sample. Instead of being binned into consensus sequences, reads that shared molecular identifiers were thrown out. CDR3 identification, clonotype clustering and error correction used MiTCR with a Q25 quality threshold and the strictest error-elimination algorithm. A nonparametric unseen species model using Euler transformation provided a lower-bound estimate of total TCR beta diversity. The raw public data were reprocessed by TCRdb itself: fastp quality trimming at Q25, MiXCR clonotype calling, in-frame beta chains only. Entries are consolidated by CDR3 protein sequence, retaining the most common genes and DNA. These V and J calls originate from TCRdb's pipeline instead of the authors' own analysis. For this sample the table gives hundreds of thousands of distinct CDR3 sequences, of which approximately 21% were detected only once. The ten top clones hold 3% to 4% of the sample.

Rearrangement joined TRBV12-3 or TRBV12-4 to TRBJ2-5, with the D gene call left open. This receptor was taken from a man in his sixties or seventies in good health. Sequenced input: blood. The DNA sequence is TGTGCCAGCAGTTTATTGTTGAGGCTACAAGAGACCCAGTACTTC. Translated, this gives CASSLLLRLQETQYF.